In its sample, the clone carrying this TCR beta chain was seen many times. Antigen unknown. The data stem from a study of neurological immune-mediated disorders. Study in general: Disease course was recorded as relapsing-remitting for roughly 30 and secondary progressive for about 9% of the 34 multiple sclerosis patients. General observations from the study: Multiple sclerosis, the disease with the least TCR clonal expansion, fell below healthy controls, whereas HTLV-1-associated myelopathy showed the most.

Trimming took 4 bases from V and 5 from J, leaving 12 bases between them. Germline CDR1 reads SGHDT; CDR2 reads YYEEEE. The CDR3 sequence is 13 residues long. The method for making cDNA was 5'RACE, and it used 10-nucleotide random UMIs. TCRdb reanalysed the 5' RACE reads using MiXCR and keeps one entry per CDR3 protein. The data hold roughly 62,000 distinct CDR3 sequences, with roughly 3.5% observed a single time. The chain recombines TRBV5-6 with TRBJ2-5; weak D call: TRBD1 (6 bases). This clonotype originated in a woman aged 45-65 years with multiple sclerosis. The sample was PBMCs. CDR3: CASSPGQVETQYF. CDR3 coding DNA: TGTGCCAGCAGCCCGGGACAAGTGGAGACCCAGTACTTC.